This T cell receptor (beta chain) was identified during a study of blood T cell repertoires in COVID-19. On the study more broadly: The United States, Italy and Spain were the sources of the acute and convalescent COVID-19 samples. From T cells, B-cell-depleted T cells, or PBMCs came the material, which was cDNA or gDNA.

In the source study's methods: Scientists estimated how many nucleated cells there were by amplifying reference gene primers. Repertoires were generated with immunoSEQ multiplex PCR, while TCRdb's copy carries only in-frame clones and drops some. That table furnishes V, J and clone size, whereas the DNA furnished D and trimming. This repertoire shows 95,000 to 150,000 clones, around three quarters found once; its top ten account for about 39%. On this clone itself: The same CDR3 can be traced to other DNA sequences in this sample.

Germline V gives CDR1 LGHNA, CDR2 YSLEER. The CDR3 is 14 residues long. The trim removed 4 bases at V and 5 bases at J, leaving 6 bases unmatched. The J gene is TRBJ1-1, the V gene TRBV4-3; 8 bases are shared with TRBD1. Sequencing was carried out using peripheral blood. This receptor was taken from a middle-aged man with active or convalescent COVID-19. The CDR3 here is CASSPGQGRTEAFF. CDR3 nucleotides: TGCGCCAGCAGCCCTGGACAGGGCAGGACTGAAGCTTTCTTT.